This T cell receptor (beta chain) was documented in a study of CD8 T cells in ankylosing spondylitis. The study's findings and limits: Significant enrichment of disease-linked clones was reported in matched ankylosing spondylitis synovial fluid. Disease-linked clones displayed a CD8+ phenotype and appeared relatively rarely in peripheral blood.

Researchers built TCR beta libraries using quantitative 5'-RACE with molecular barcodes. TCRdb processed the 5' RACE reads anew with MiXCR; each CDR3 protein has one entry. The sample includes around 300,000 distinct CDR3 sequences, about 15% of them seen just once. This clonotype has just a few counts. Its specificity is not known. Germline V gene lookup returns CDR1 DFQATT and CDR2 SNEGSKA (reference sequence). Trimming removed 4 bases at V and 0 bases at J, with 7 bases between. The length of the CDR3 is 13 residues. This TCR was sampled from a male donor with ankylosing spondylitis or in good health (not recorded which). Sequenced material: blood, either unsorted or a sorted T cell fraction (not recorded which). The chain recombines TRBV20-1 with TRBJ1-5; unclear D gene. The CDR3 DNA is TGCAGTGCTAACGGGAATAGCAATCAGCCCCAGCATTTT. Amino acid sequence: CSANGNSNQPQHF.